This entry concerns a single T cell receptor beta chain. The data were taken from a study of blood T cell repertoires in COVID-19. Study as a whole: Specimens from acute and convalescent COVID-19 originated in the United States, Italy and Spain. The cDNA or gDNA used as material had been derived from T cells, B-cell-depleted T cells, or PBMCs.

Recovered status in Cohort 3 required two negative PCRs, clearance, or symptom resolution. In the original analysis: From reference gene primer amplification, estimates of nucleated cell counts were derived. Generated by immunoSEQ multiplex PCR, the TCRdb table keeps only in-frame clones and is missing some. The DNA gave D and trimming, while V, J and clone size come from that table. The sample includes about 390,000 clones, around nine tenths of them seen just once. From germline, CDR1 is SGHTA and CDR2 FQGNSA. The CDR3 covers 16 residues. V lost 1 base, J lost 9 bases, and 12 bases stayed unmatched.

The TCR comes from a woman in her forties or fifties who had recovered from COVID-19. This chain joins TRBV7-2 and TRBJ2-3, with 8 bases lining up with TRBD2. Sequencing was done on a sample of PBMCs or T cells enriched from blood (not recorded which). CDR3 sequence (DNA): TGTGCCAGCAGCTTAGAGGTCGGGGGGGGGCTTAAAACGCAGTATTTT. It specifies CASSLEVGGGLKTQYF.